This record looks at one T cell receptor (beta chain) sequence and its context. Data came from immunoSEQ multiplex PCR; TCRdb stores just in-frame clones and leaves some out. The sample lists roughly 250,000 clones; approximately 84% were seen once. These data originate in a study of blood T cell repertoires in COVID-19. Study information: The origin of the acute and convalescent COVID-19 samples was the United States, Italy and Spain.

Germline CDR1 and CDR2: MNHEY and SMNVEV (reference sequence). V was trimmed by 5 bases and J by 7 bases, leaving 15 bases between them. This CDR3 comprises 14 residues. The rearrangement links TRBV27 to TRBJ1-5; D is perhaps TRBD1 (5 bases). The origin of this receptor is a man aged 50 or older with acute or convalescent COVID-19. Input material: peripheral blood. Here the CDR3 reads CASSTNRLVQPQHF. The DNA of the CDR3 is TGTGCCAGCAGTACCAACAGGCTCGTACAGCCCCAGCATTTT.